The entry that follows covers one T cell receptor beta chain sequence. The antigen is undetermined. Tissue from the graft was processed to free its intraepithelial and lamina propria lymphocytes. Libraries were prepared by immunoSEQ multiplex PCR; TCRdb keeps only in-frame clonotypes and omits some of them. This table holds approximately 17,000 clones, approximately 82% found once. This entry comes from a study of graft-versus-host responses after intestinal transplantation. Overall study context: All recipients were transplanted with multivisceral, liver-intestinal, or isolated intestinal grafts. Anti-thymocyte globulin induction preceded three to four years of tacrolimus and steroid maintenance in all recipients. Study-level findings and limits: Analysis identified GvH clones in recipient marrow, with some appearing first in ileum or blood. Elevated graft-versus-host to host-versus-graft clonal ratios in allografts were recorded for patients with graft-donor T cell macrochimerism.

The CDR3 extends over 12 amino acids. The V gene is TRBV21-1, the J gene TRBJ1-2. TRBV21-1 is a recognized pseudogene. Sequenced material: ileum tissue, taken 17 days after transplant. The receptor comes from a human patient who received an intestinal transplant, so some T cells may come from the graft donor. CDR3 residues: CASSKEGYGYTF. Here the CDR3 DNA reads TGTGCCAGCAGCAAAGAGGGCTATGGCTACACCTTC.